A single sample gave rise to the 20 T cell receptor beta chains below, sequenced in a study of a mutant IDH1 vaccine in newly diagnosed glioma. Noted time point: week 35, safety follow-up. Every vaccine dose comprised 300 ug of mutant IDH1 20-mer peptide plus topical imiquimod. The antigens these receptors bind are not known. Generated by immunoSEQ multiplex PCR, the TCRdb table keeps only in-frame clones and is missing some. The top ten clones hold roughly 2% of a sample with about 74,000 clones, about 88% of them seen once. This specimen was PBMCs, taken from a glioma patient whose treatment included an IDH1 peptide vaccine. The source of these receptors is a man aged 25 to 40 with glioma.

The CDR3: CASSLPTGGRKAFF. CDR3 nucleotide sequence: TGTGCCAGCAGTTTACCGACAGGGGGCAGGAAAGCTTTCTTT. The gene calls are TRBV28 and TRBJ1-1; TRBD1 matches 10 bases. Germline trimming cut 2 bases from V and 9 bases from J; bases unmatched to any gene: 6. Germline CDR1 MDHEN, CDR2 SYDVKM. CDR3 length: 14 amino acids. Full variable domain (outside the CDR3, taken from reference TRBV28 and TRBJ1-1): DVKVTQSSRYLVKRTGEKVFLECVQDMDHENMFWYRQDPGLGLRLIYFSYDVKMKEKGDIPEGYSVSREKKERFSLILESASTNQTSMYLCASSLPTGGRKAFFGQGTRLTVV.

The J gene is TRBJ2-7, the V gene TRBV5-1; perhaps TRBD2 as D (5 bases). The CDR3 runs 15 residues. Trimming took 5 bases from V and 0 from J, leaving 15 bases between them. Per the germline V gene, CDR1 is SGHRS and CDR2 is YFSETQ. The CDR3 nucleotides read TGCGCCAGCAGGATCCAGACGGGGAGCTCCTACGAGCAGTACTTC. The encoded protein is CASRIQTGSSYEQYF.

The V and J genes are TRBV19 and TRBJ1-5; D call uncertain. The CDR3 covers 14 residues. Trimming pared 4 bases from V and 1 base from J, leaving 8 bases between. CDR1 is LNHDA, CDR2 SQIVND, per germline (reference sequence). The CDR3 DNA reads TGTGCCAGTAGTAATGCGAGAAGCAATCAGCCCCAGCATTTT. Amino acid sequence: CASSNARSNQPQHF.

The rearrangement joins TRBV7-2 to TRBJ2-5; D tentatively fits TRBD1 or TRBD2 (6 bases each). With 5 bases removed from V and 1 base from J, the gap between germline ends came to 14 bases. In germline, CDR1 is SGHTA, CDR2 FQGNSA. There are 15 residues in the CDR3. The CDR3 loop reads CASSPRGDRQETQYF. CDR3 coding DNA: TGTGCCAGCAGCCCGAGGGGGGATCGCCAAGAGACCCAGTACTTC.

The V call is TRBV30, the J call TRBJ2-7; D is perhaps TRBD2 (6 bases). Trimming removed 4 bases from V and 4 bases from J, with 17 bases in between. There are 14 residues in the CDR3. Germline V gene lookup returns CDR1 GTSNPN and CDR2 SVGIG (reference sequence). CDR3 nucleotides: TGTGCCTGGACCCCCCCGGAGGGACCTTACGAGCAGTACTTC. The encoded protein is CAWTPPEGPYEQYF.

The rearrangement links TRBV4-3 to TRBJ1-1; D is undetermined. The V and J ends lost 0 bases and 1 base respectively, with 9 bases between them. This CDR3 comprises 15 residues. Germline-derived CDR1 and CDR2 are LGHNA and YSLEER. CDR3 bases: TGCGCCAGCAGCCAAGATCACACGGAGAACACTGAAGCTTTCTTT. Translated: CASSQDHTENTEAFF.

This rearrangement joins TRBV27 to TRBJ2-5; TRBD2 might be the D (5 bases). From germline, CDR1 is MNHEY and CDR2 SMNVEV (reference sequence). V was clipped by 5 bases and J by 4 bases, with 11 bases between them. This CDR3 contains 13 residues. Here the CDR3 DNA reads TGTGCCAGCAGTCCGCGGACTGGAGAGACCCAGTACTTC. It encodes CASSPRTGETQYF.

V and J are TRBV4-1 and TRBJ1-2; D call uncertain. The length of the CDR3 is 16 residues. Trimming left V 1 base short and J 4 bases short, with 16 bases between. Germline V gives CDR1 MGHRA, CDR2 YSYEKL. CDR3: CASSQGGGPRAYGYTF. CDR3 in DNA: TGCGCCAGCAGCCAAGGGGGAGGGCCCCGGGCCTATGGCTACACCTTC.

The rearrangement links TRBV2 to TRBJ2-7, with a tentative D call TRBD1 (6 bases). The CDR3 covers 16 residues. V lost 0 bases, J lost 0 bases, and 12 bases lay in between. CDR1 and CDR2 (germline): SNHLY, FYNNEI. DNA of the CDR3: TGTGCCAGCAGTGAAGCGCTTGACAGGTTCTCCTACGAGCAGTACTTC. Protein product: CASSEALDRFSYEQYF.

The chain couples TRBV5-1 to TRBJ1-1; no firm D call. Germline lookup yields CDR1 SGHRS and CDR2 YFSETQ. The V gene lost 1 base and the J gene lost 3 bases, with 4 bases spanning the gap. This CDR3 is 12 amino acids long. The CDR3 DNA follows: TGCGCCAGCAGCTTGACGGACACTGAAGCTTTCTTT. This codes for CASSLTDTEAFF. The full variable domain, rest sourced from reference TRBV5-1 and TRBJ1-1, is KAGVTQTPRYLIKTRGQQVTLSCSPISGHRSVSWYQQTPGQGLQFLFEYFSETQRNKGNFPGRFSGRQFSNSRSEMNVSTLELGDSALYLCASSLTDTEAFFGQGTRLTVV.

This chain uses TRBV11-2 with TRBJ1-3, with no clear D. This CDR3 is built from 14 residues. With 3 bases removed from V and 4 bases from J, the gap between germline ends came to 10 bases. Germline lookup yields CDR1 SGHAT and CDR2 FQNNGV. The DNA of the CDR3 is TGTGCCAGCAGCTTGGAAAGGGAGGGAAACACCATATATTTT. It encodes CASSLEREGNTIYF.

V and J are TRBV5-1 and TRBJ2-5; D is perhaps TRBD1 or TRBD2 (6 bases each). The CDR3 sequence is 14 residues long. V lost 3 bases and J lost 2, with 11 bases in between. In germline, CDR1 is SGHRS, CDR2 YFSETQ. For the CDR3, the DNA is TGCGCCAGCAGCTCAGGGGACTTACAAGAGACCCAGTACTTC. Protein sequence: CASSSGDLQETQYF. The full variable domain, with the rest looked up from reference TRBV5-1 and TRBJ2-5, is KAGVTQTPRYLIKTRGQQVTLSCSPISGHRSVSWYQQTPGQGLQFLFEYFSETQRNKGNFPGRFSGRQFSNSRSEMNVSTLELGDSALYLCASSSGDLQETQYFGPGTRLLVL.

This clone was seen once. The V gene is TRBV19, the J gene TRBJ2-5, with a possible D match to TRBD2 (6 bases). Trimming took off 9 bases at V and 3 bases at J, with 8 bases between the two ends. The CDR3 spans 11 residues. Germline CDR1 and CDR2: LNHDA and SQIVND (reference sequence). For the CDR3, the DNA is TGTGCCAGGAGGACTAAAGAGACCCAGTACTTC. Amino acid sequence: CARRTKETQYF.

The chain combines TRBV27 with TRBJ1-5, with D possibly being TRBD1 (5 bases). Germline V gene lookup returns CDR1 MNHEY and CDR2 SMNVEV (reference sequence). This CDR3 comprises 14 residues. Trimming cost V 2 bases and J 5 bases, with 10 bases left between them. The DNA for the CDR3 is TGTGCCAGCAGTTTAATGGGGGGGGATCAGCCCCAGCATTTT. It is translated as CASSLMGGDQPQHF.

The chain uses TRBV4-1 and TRBJ2-3; TRBD2 matches at 7 bases. Per the germline V gene, CDR1 is MGHRA and CDR2 is YSYEKL. CDR3 length: 14 residues. The junction had 8 bases not matched to a gene; V was cut back by 2 bases and J by 9 bases. CDR3: CASSQMTSWDTQYF. CDR3 DNA: TGCGCCAGCAGCCAAATGACTAGCTGGGACACGCAGTATTTT.

This clone turned up a few times. The genes are TRBV28 and TRBJ2-3; 9 bases are shared with TRBD1. The CDR3 is 13 residues long. V dropped 10 bases and J dropped 3; count of bases not matched to a gene: 5. Germline values: CDR1 MDHEN, CDR2 SYDVKM. The CDR3 coding sequence is TGTGCCACCCTACAGGGGGCTACAGATACGCAGTATTTT. Translating gives CATLQGATDTQYF.

This chain uses TRBV19 with TRBJ2-3, with TRBD2 matching over 10 bases. Trimming took 3 bases from V and 2 from J; bases not matched to a gene: 8. Germline V gene sequence: CDR1 LNHDA, CDR2 SQIVND (reference sequence). This CDR3 contains 17 residues. CDR3 loop: CASSILPSGSLTDTQYF. CDR3 DNA sequence: TGTGCCAGTAGTATTCTCCCTAGCGGGAGCCTCACAGATACGCAGTATTTT.

This rearrangement joins TRBV15 to TRBJ1-5, with D possibly matching TRBD1 (5 bases). Germline values: CDR1 LNHNV, CDR2 YYDKDF (reference sequence). V lost 0 bases and J lost 1, with 16 bases in between. The CDR3 sequence is 18 residues long. CDR3 loop: CATSRDRGLGVSNQPQHF. In DNA, the CDR3 is TGTGCCACCAGCAGAGATAGGGGTTTGGGGGTAAGCAATCAGCCCCAGCATTTT.

The chain links TRBV11-2 to TRBJ2-6; D is possibly TRBD2 (6 bases). CDR1 is SGHAT, CDR2 FQNNGV, per germline. The CDR3 length is 16 residues. V gave up 5 bases and J gave up 2 bases, with 13 bases separating them. Here the CDR3 DNA reads TGTGCCAGCAGCGCCGGGACTTTTACTGGGGCCAACGTCCTGACTTTC. It encodes CASSAGTFTGANVLTF.

Only one count was recorded for this clone. The rearrangement uses TRBV15 and TRBJ1-2, with TRBD1 as a possible D gene (6 bases). The V end lost 0 bases, the J end lost 7 bases, and 15 bases lay between the germline ends. CDR3 length: 15 residues. Germline V gene data show CDR1 as LNHNV and CDR2 as YYDKDF (reference sequence). CDR3 protein: CATSRDLGGHLGYTF. DNA for the CDR3: TGTGCCACCAGCAGAGATCTCGGGGGGCATCTTGGCTACACCTTC. Drawing the rest from reference TRBV15 and TRBJ1-2, the complete variable domain is DAMVIQNPRYQVTQFGKPVTLSCSQTLNHNVMYWYQQKSSQAPKLLFHYYDKDFNNEADTPDNFQSRRPNTSFCFLDIRSPGLGDTAMYLCATSRDLGGHLGYTFGSGTRLTVV.